These T cell receptor beta chains were read from a single sample in a study of control samples from healthy donors and cancer patients. The data were produced by immunoSEQ multiplex PCR, yet TCRdb's version contains in-frame clones alone and is incomplete. The repertoire has some 200,000 clones, around 94% of them found once; the top ten carry roughly 1.6%. The sample consisted of blood. These receptors all stem from a man in his forties or fifties in good health. CDR3s include the opening cysteine and the closing phenylalanine or tryptophan. The D gene is left open where the match is weak. Expanded clones get a size class; other rows say once, few or many, or leave the size out.

DNA	CDR3	size	V	J	D
TGCGCCAGCAGCGCCATGCCCCCTAGAGATTCACCCCTCCACTTT	CASSAMPPRDSPLHF	-	TRBV5-1	TRBJ1-6	-
TGTGCCAGCAGTGAATTGGTAGTGAACACCGGGGAGCTGTTTTTT	CASSELVVNTGELFF	once	TRBV6-1	TRBJ2-2	-
TGTGCCAGCAGTGAAGCGCCGAGAACCAATCAGCCCCAGCATTTT	CASSEAPRTNQPQHF	once	TRBV2	TRBJ1-5	-
TGTGCCAGCAGCTTACGCAAAAACTCCTACGAGCAGTACTTC	CASSLRKNSYEQYF	-	TRBV7-2	TRBJ2-7	-
TGTGCCAGCAGCTGGGGGGGAGAAGAGACCCAGTACTTC	CASSWGGEETQYF	-	TRBV5-5	TRBJ2-5	TRBD2
TGTGCCAGCAGCTTAGTTCGGGGAGGGGAGCTGTTTTTT	CASSLVRGGELFF	-	TRBV7-9	TRBJ2-2	-
TGTGCCATACAGGGTTCCCCCTCTGGAAACACCATATATTTT	CAIQGSPSGNTIYF	-	TRBV10-3	TRBJ1-3	-
TGTGCCAGCAGTTACCCACGCTCAAATATCATGCGTGGCTACACCTTC	CASSYPRSNIMRGYTF	-	TRBV6-2/TRBV6-3	TRBJ1-2	-
TGTGCCAGCAGGGACACTTATAACTATGGCTACACCTTC	CASRDTYNYGYTF	-	TRBV6-5	TRBJ1-2	-
TGTGCCAGCAGTCCGGGACGGATGTTCTACGAGCAGTACTTC	CASSPGRMFYEQYF	-	TRBV2	TRBJ2-7	-
TGTGCCAGTAGTATTAATCGGCAGATTGGCTACACCTTC	CASSINRQIGYTF	-	TRBV19	TRBJ1-2	-
TGTGCCAGCAGTTACTCGACAGGGGGTCAGCCCCAGCATTTT	CASSYSTGGQPQHF	-	TRBV6-5	TRBJ1-5	TRBD1
TGTGCCAGCAGTTCGGGACAGATCTCCTACAATGAGCAGTTCTTC	CASSSGQISYNEQFF	-	TRBV27	TRBJ2-1	TRBD1
TGCAGCGTTGCGGGGGGTGGAGGCTACACCTTC	CSVAGGGGYTF	-	TRBV29-1	TRBJ1-2	-
TGTGCCAGCAGTGAAATACCGGGGGTAGGGACTGAAGCTTTCTTT	CASSEIPGVGTEAFF	-	TRBV6-1	TRBJ1-1	-
TGCGCCAGCAGCCAAGAGATAGGACAGGACACAAATCGGCAGTATTTT	CASSQEIGQDTNRQYF	-	TRBV4-1	TRBJ2-3	TRBD1
TGTGCCAGCAATCGCGACGGACTAGCGGGAGAGACCCAGTACTTC	CASNRDGLAGETQYF	-	TRBV6-5	TRBJ2-5	TRBD2
TGTGCCAGCAGTTACAAACATAACAATGAGCAGTTCTTC	CASSYKHNNEQFF	-	TRBV6-5	TRBJ2-1	-
TGTGCCAGTAGTATGGACAGGGATAGCAATCAGCCCCAGCATTTT	CASSMDRDSNQPQHF	-	TRBV19	TRBJ1-5	TRBD1
TGTGCCAGCAGCTTAACGAGGGACAGGGCGAACACCGGGGAGCTGTTTTTT	CASSLTRDRANTGELFF	-	TRBV7-3	TRBJ2-2	TRBD1
TGTGCCAGCTCACCAACCCGGGGTAACTATGAGCAGTTCTTC	CASSPTRGNYEQFF	-	TRBV18	TRBJ2-1	-
TGTGCCAGCAGCCAAGACCCAGGGCTTAGAAATGAGCAGTTCTTC	CASSQDPGLRNEQFF	-	TRBV3-1/TRBV3-2	TRBJ2-1	-
TGTGCCAGCTCACCACCGACGGGCTCCTACGAGCAGTACTTC	CASSPPTGSYEQYF	few	TRBV18	TRBJ2-7	-
TGTGCCAGCAGGGTCGGAGGGAATCAGCCCCAGCATTTT	CASRVGGNQPQHF	-	TRBV28	TRBJ1-5	-
TGTGCCACCAGAAACAGGGACGGGACCCAGTACTTC	CATRNRDGTQYF	-	TRBV24-1	TRBJ2-5	-
TGTGCCAGCAGCCGAGTGACTAGCGGAAACACAGATACGCAGTATTTT	CASSRVTSGNTDTQYF	-	TRBV3-1/TRBV3-2	TRBJ2-3	TRBD2
TGTGCCAGCAGCCCGGGCGGTCAGCCCCAGCATTTT	CASSPGGQPQHF	-	TRBV27	TRBJ1-5	-
TGTGCCAGCAGCTTGGGAGGGTTGGATGAAGCTTTCTTT	CASSLGGLDEAFF	-	TRBV5-4	TRBJ1-1	-
TGCGCCAGCAGCCTGAGAACGGCCCAGAACACCATATATTTT	CASSLRTAQNTIYF	-	TRBV5-1	TRBJ1-3	-
TGTGCCAGCATGCAGGGGACCCCTGAAGCTTTCTTT	CASMQGTPEAFF	-	TRBV2	TRBJ1-1	-
TGTGCCAGCAGTCCTTGGACAGGTAGCACAGATACGCAGTATTTT	CASSPWTGSTDTQYF	-	TRBV6-5	TRBJ2-3	TRBD1
TGTGCCAGCAGTATAGGACGGGGCAATCAGCCCCAGCATTTT	CASSIGRGNQPQHF	once	TRBV6-5	TRBJ1-5	-
TGTGCCAGCTCACCACCGGGACAGGGCGATGAAAAACTGTTTTTT	CASSPPGQGDEKLFF	-	TRBV18	TRBJ1-4	TRBD1
TGTGCCAGTAGGGACAGGGGGGTAGGAACTGAAGCTTTCTTT	CASRDRGVGTEAFF	-	TRBV19	TRBJ1-1	TRBD1
TGTGCCAGCAACCCGCACGCCAGAGGGGCTAGGACTGAAGCTTTCTTT	CASNPHARGARTEAFF	-	TRBV21-1	TRBJ1-1	-
TGTGCCAGCTCACCACGCCCTAGCGGGGGGTCAGATACGCAGTATTTT	CASSPRPSGGSDTQYF	-	TRBV18	TRBJ2-3	TRBD2
TGTGCCAGCAGGACACAGGGCTGGTCACCCCTCCACTTT	CASRTQGWSPLHF	-	TRBV6-5	TRBJ1-6	-
TGTGCCAGTAGTTCTAGCGGGGGGGCCGGATACAATGAGCAGTTCTTC	CASSSSGGAGYNEQFF	-	TRBV19	TRBJ2-1	TRBD2
TGTGCCAGTCAGGCGGCACTATACAATGAGCAGTTCTTC	CASQAALYNEQFF	-	TRBV19	TRBJ2-1	-
TGCGCCAGCAGCCAAGATAGTAAGAAGGGCTACACCTTC	CASSQDSKKGYTF	-	TRBV4-1	TRBJ1-2	-
TGTGCCAGTAGTATAGTCGGGACAGGGGCCTTAGAGACCCAGTACTTC	CASSIVGTGALETQYF	once	TRBV19	TRBJ2-5	TRBD1
TGTGCCAGCAGTGCGGGGGGGCATACCGGGGAGCTGTTTTTT	CASSAGGHTGELFF	-	TRBV2	TRBJ2-2	TRBD2
TGTGCCAGCACCCCAGGGTTGGCCAACGTCCTGACTTTC	CASTPGLANVLTF	-	TRBV2	TRBJ2-6	-
TGCAGCGTTGATGGGGTCACCGGGGAGCTGTTTTTT	CSVDGVTGELFF	-	TRBV29-1	TRBJ2-2	-
TGTGCCAGCAGTTATTTGGACAAGAACAATGAGCAGTTCTTC	CASSYLDKNNEQFF	-	TRBV6-5	TRBJ2-1	-
TGCGCCAGCAGCCTTAGCGGGGGACATACTAATACGCAGTATTTT	CASSLSGGHTNTQYF	-	TRBV5-1	TRBJ2-3	TRBD2
TGTGCCAGCAGTCCAACTAGCGGGGGGGCGGGAGAGCAGTTCTTC	CASSPTSGGAGEQFF	-	TRBV27	TRBJ2-1	TRBD2